This T cell receptor beta chain appears in the sequencing data of a study of CD8+ T cells in alopecia areata. Study-wide background: Dosing with tofacitinib proceeded for 6 to 18 months, followed by 6 months off drug.

RNA was extracted and reverse transcribed into cDNA as the sequencing template. TCRdb's table, derived via immunoSEQ multiplex PCR, lists solely in-frame clones and lacks some. Among roughly 100,000 clones listed, approximately 63% were seen once. In this sample, this clone turned up a few times. Specified treatment: oral pan-JAK inhibitor, 5-10 mg twice daily. Trimming removed 3 bases at V and 8 bases at J, with 10 bases between. The CDR3 is 12 residues long. Looked up from germline, CDR1 is SNHLY and CDR2 is FYNNEI. The receptor was derived from a human donor with alopecia areata. This chain joins TRBV2 and TRBJ1-1, with a tentative D call TRBD1 (6 bases). Sequences were derived from CD8+ T cells sorted from blood, sampled between weeks 55 and 65, from a patient treated with tofacitinib. The CDR3 DNA follows: TGTGCCAGCAGTGATGGGCAGGGGGAAGCTTTCTTT. Encoded protein: CASSDGQGEAFF. Complete variable domain (other parts from reference TRBV2 and TRBJ1-1): EPEVTQTPSHQVTQMGQEVILRCVPISNHLYFYWYRQILGQKVEFLVSFYNNEISEKSEIFDDQFSVERPDGSNFTLKIRSTKLEDSAMYFCASSDGQGEAFFGQGTRLTVV.